What follows is one TCR beta chain and its context. The antigen remains unidentified. During the collection period, no donor immune events like infections were recorded. The data belong to a study of identifying expanded T cells in peripheral blood. Produced via immunoSEQ multiplex PCR; TCRdb's table is partial and in-frame only. This sample has roughly 63,000 clones, with about 85% found just once. The germline CDR1 and CDR2 sequences are LNHDA and SQIVND (reference sequence). The CDR3 runs 13 residues. V was clipped by 5 bases and J by 4 bases; unmatched bases: 4. Overall study findings and caveats: Across healthy donors, higher total template counts meant significantly greater approximately two-week count variance.

The V call is TRBV19, the J call TRBJ1-1, with 7 bases that match TRBD1. The sample consisted of blood. This TCR was recovered from a person between 18 and 75 years old in good health. CDR3 sequence: CASSPQGVTEAFF. The CDR3 DNA is TGTGCCAGTAGTCCGCAGGGGGTCACTGAAGCTTTCTTT.